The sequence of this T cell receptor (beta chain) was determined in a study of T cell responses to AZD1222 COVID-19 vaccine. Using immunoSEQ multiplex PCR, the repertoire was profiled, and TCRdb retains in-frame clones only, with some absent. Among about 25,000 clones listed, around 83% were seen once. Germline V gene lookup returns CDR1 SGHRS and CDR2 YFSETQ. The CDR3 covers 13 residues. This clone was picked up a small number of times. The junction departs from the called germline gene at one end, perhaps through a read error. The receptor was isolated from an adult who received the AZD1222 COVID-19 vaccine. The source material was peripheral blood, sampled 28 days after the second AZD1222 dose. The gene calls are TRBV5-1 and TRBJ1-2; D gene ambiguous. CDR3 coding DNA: TGCGCCAGCAGCTTGGACCCCAGCTATGGTTACACCTTC. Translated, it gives CASSLDPSYGYTF.